These 29 T cell receptor beta chains share one sample of origin, sequenced in a study of OX40 agonist ivuxolimab in advanced cancers. This table comes from immunoSEQ multiplex PCR, and its TCRdb copy is limited to in-frame clones, with some not included. The sample has around 80,000 clones; about 88% are singletons. Sequencing was performed on CD4+ or CD8+ T cells sorted from blood, taken in a trial of the OX40 agonist ivuxolimab. All receptors come from an adult with an advanced solid tumor such as melanoma, head and neck, liver or kidney cancer.

The V and J genes are TRBV14 and TRBJ2-7, with 9 bases aligning to TRBD1. The CDR3 loop spans 15 amino acids. V gave up 2 bases and J gave up 9 bases; unmatched junction bases: 11. Per germline, CDR1 SGHDN and CDR2 FVKESK. The chain's CDR3 is CASSQTGTGPRGQYF. Here the CDR3 DNA reads TGTGCCAGCAGCCAAACAGGGACAGGGCCCCGAGGGCAGTACTTC.

The rearrangement uses TRBV19 and TRBJ2-2; possible D gene TRBD2, 5 bases. The V end was cut by 5 bases, the J end by 7 bases, with 11 bases between. Germline V gene data show CDR1 as LNHDA and CDR2 as SQIVND (reference sequence). The CDR3 is made up of 13 amino acids. The chain's CDR3 is CASSAMTIGELFF. The CDR3 bases are TGTGCCAGTAGTGCTATGACTATCGGGGAGCTGTTTTTT.

V is TRBV30 and J is TRBJ1-4, with D unclear. The CDR3 length is 17 residues. CDR1 and CDR2 (germline): GTSNPN, SVGIG (reference sequence). V dropped 0 bases and J dropped 3 bases, with 17 bases sitting between them. CDR3 sequence: CAWSVLSLVVANEKLFF. CDR3 nucleotides: TGTGCCTGGAGTGTCCTCAGTTTGGTGGTAGCTAATGAAAAACTGTTTTTT. Full variable domain (rest looked up from reference TRBV30 and TRBJ1-4): SQTIHQWPATLVQPVGSPLSLECTVEGTSNPNLYWYRQAAGRGLQLLFYSVGIGQISSEVPQNLSASRPQDRQFILSSKKLLLSDSGFYLCAWSVLSLVVANEKLFFGSGTQLSVL.

The chain is built from TRBV6-5 and TRBJ1-6; no reliable D call. CDR1 and CDR2 from the germline V gene are MNHEY and SVGAGI. The CDR3 covers 15 residues. Trimming took 5 bases from V and 8 from J, leaving 16 bases between them. As DNA, the CDR3 is TGTGCCAGCAGTCCATCGGGGAGGCGAGATTCACCCCTCCACTTT. Translated: CASSPSGRRDSPLHF.

This rearrangement joins TRBV19 to TRBJ2-2; D gene ambiguous. Trimming pared 5 bases from V and 4 bases from J, leaving 14 bases between. Germline-derived CDR1 and CDR2 are LNHDA and SQIVND (reference sequence). The CDR3 is 15 residues long. The CDR3 bases are TGTGCCAGTAGTCCCACCAGCTGGGGCACCGGGGAGCTGTTTTTT. Translation gives CASSPTSWGTGELFF.

This chain uses TRBV9 with TRBJ1-4, with TRBD1 matching 9 bases. V trimming: 4 bases; J trimming: 6 bases; junction bases outside the gene matches: 4. The CDR3 covers 14 residues. CDR1 and CDR2 (germline): SGDLS, YYNGEE. The CDR3 protein is CASSRQGDDEKLFF. The CDR3 DNA sequence: TGTGCCAGCAGCCGACAGGGGGACGATGAAAAACTGTTTTTT.

This chain connects TRBV29-1 to TRBJ1-2, with D hard to call. The length of the CDR3 is 15 residues. The V gene lost 4 bases and the J gene lost 3 bases, with 18 bases spanning the gap. Germline V gene lookup returns CDR1 SQVTM and CDR2 ANQGSEA. Written as DNA, the CDR3 is TGCAGCGTTGCTCACGAGACGAGTCTGTACTATGGCTACACCTTC. Translation gives CSVAHETSLYYGYTF.

The chain has TRBV19 and TRBJ2-2; 9 nucleotides line up with TRBD1. Trimming cost V 8 bases and J 4 bases; bases outside gene matches: 8. The CDR3 covers 15 residues. Germline assignment: CDR1 LNHDA and CDR2 SQIVND (reference sequence). In nucleotides, the CDR3 is TGTGCCAGTGAAAACAGGGGGCGCGTCACCGGGGAGCTGTTTTTT. This gives the protein CASENRGRVTGELFF.

This chain links TRBV29-1 with TRBJ1-2; D not certain. With 5 bases removed from V and 8 bases from J, the gap between germline ends came to 12 bases. This CDR3 has 11 amino acids. CDR1 is SQVTM, CDR2 ANQGSEA, per germline. The CDR3 region is CSVTEPEGYTF. The DNA of the CDR3 is TGCAGCGTTACAGAACCGGAGGGCTACACCTTC.

The V call is TRBV2, the J call TRBJ1-5; D is perhaps TRBD1 (6 bases). CDR3 length: 15 amino acids. Germline CDR1 reads SNHLY; CDR2 reads FYNNEI. Trimming took off 5 bases at V and 7 bases at J, with 18 bases between the two ends. DNA for the CDR3: TGTGCCAGCAGTACAAAGGGGGTAGGGGACCAGCCCCAGCATTTT. Its protein is CASSTKGVGDQPQHF.

The V and J genes are TRBV30 and TRBJ2-1; the D is unclear. Trimming took 2 bases from V and 3 from J, leaving 8 bases between them. In germline, CDR1 is GTSNPN, CDR2 SVGIG (reference sequence). The CDR3 contains 13 residues. CDR3 protein: CAWSRTNYNEQFF. CDR3 DNA: TGTGCCTGGAGTCGGACGAACTACAATGAGCAGTTCTTC.

This sequence joins TRBV6-5 and TRBJ2-5; D is undetermined. The DNA end is more similar to TRBJ2-7, so the J call may be wrong. CDR3 size: 12 residues. From germline, CDR1 is MNHEY and CDR2 SVGAGI. The CDR3 DNA is TGTGCCAGCAGTTTCCAGTCCTACGAGCAGTACTTC. Translated: CASSFQSYEQYF.

The V gene is TRBV19, the J gene TRBJ1-1; D may be TRBD1 (5 bases). CDR1 and CDR2 (germline): LNHDA, SQIVND (reference sequence). The CDR3 length is 16 residues. V lost 1 base to trimming and J lost 0 bases, with 12 bases between them. CDR3 in DNA: TGTGCCAGTAGTATAGTGGCAGGGAGAATGAACACTGAAGCTTTCTTT. As protein: CASSIVAGRMNTEAFF.

V usage is TRBV19 and J usage is TRBJ2-1; tentatively, D is TRBD2 (6 bases). V lost 3 bases, J lost 4 bases, and 16 bases lay in between. The CDR3 has 16 residues. Germline values: CDR1 LNHDA, CDR2 SQIVND (reference sequence). The CDR3 here is CASSMITGTPYNEQFF. CDR3 coding DNA: TGTGCCAGTAGTATGATCACCGGGACTCCTTACAATGAGCAGTTCTTC.

This clone was observed a handful of times. The chain combines TRBV19 with TRBJ2-1, with D unclear. The CDR3 extends over 13 amino acids. V lost 7 bases and J 4 bases, leaving 11 bases between the germline ends. Germline V gene lookup returns CDR1 LNHDA and CDR2 SQIVND (reference sequence). CDR3 sequence: CASTYSRYNEQFF. DNA for the CDR3: TGTGCCAGTACCTACTCGAGGTACAATGAGCAGTTCTTC.

The chain carries TRBV7-9 and TRBJ2-5; D is ambiguous. The CDR3 runs to 13 residues. CDR1 SEHNR and CDR2 FQNEAQ come from the germline V gene (reference sequence). Trimming cost V 5 bases and J 3 bases, with 10 bases left between them. Here the CDR3 reads CASSPPLKETQYF. DNA for the CDR3: TGTGCCAGCAGCCCGCCCCTCAAAGAGACCCAGTACTTC. Full variable domain (missing parts from reference TRBV7-9 and TRBJ2-5): DTGVSQNPRHKITKRGQNVTFRCDPISEHNRLYWYRQTLGQGPEFLTYFQNEAQLEKSRLLSDRFSAERPKGSFSTLEIQRTEQGDSAMYLCASSPPLKETQYFGPGTRLLVL.

This clone was seen just once. The chain carries TRBV5-1 and TRBJ2-5, with D possibly being TRBD1 (5 bases). V dropped 2 bases and J dropped 1 base, with 9 bases sitting between them. This CDR3 spans 14 amino acids. The V gene's germline CDR1 is SGHRS and CDR2 YFSETQ. CDR3 sequence (DNA): TGCGCCAGCAGCTTATTAGGGGTCCAAGAGACCCAGTACTTC. Translating gives CASSLLGVQETQYF.

The V and J genes are TRBV11-2 and TRBJ1-6; 7 bases match TRBD1. V gave up 2 bases and J gave up 10 bases; unmatched junction bases: 8. Germline V gives CDR1 SGHAT, CDR2 FQNNGV. CDR3 length equals 15 residues. The CDR3 sequence: CASSLLRGKGSPLHF. CDR3 sequence (DNA): TGTGCCAGCAGCTTACTCAGGGGGAAAGGGTCACCCCTCCACTTT.

The chain recombines TRBV19 with TRBJ1-3; D gene uncertain. Per germline, CDR1 LNHDA and CDR2 SQIVND (reference sequence). Trimming left V 7 bases short and J 2 bases short, with 15 bases between. The length of the CDR3 is 15 residues. The CDR3 coding sequence is TGTGCCAGTAACACTGCGGGAGTAACTGGAAACACCATATATTTT. Translation gives CASNTAGVTGNTIYF.

The rearrangement uses TRBV7-2 and TRBJ1-2; TRBD1 is a possible D gene (6 bases). Germline values: CDR1 SGHTA, CDR2 FQGNSA. V dropped 5 bases and J dropped 8 bases, with 24 bases sitting between them. CDR3 length: 16 amino acids. The DNA of the CDR3 is TGTGCCAGCAGCCTAGTCGAAAGCGGGGGCGCGGGCGGCTACACCTTC. Protein: CASSLVESGGAGGYTF.

This chain connects TRBV5-1 to TRBJ1-2; 7 bases fit TRBD1. CDR3 length: 14 residues. V trimming: 3 bases; J trimming: 3 bases; junction bases outside the gene matches: 5. Germline CDR1 is SGHRS and CDR2 is YFSETQ. The DNA for the CDR3 is TGCGCCAGCAGCTGGAGGACAGGAGACTATGGCTACACCTTC. Its protein is CASSWRTGDYGYTF.

The J gene is TRBJ2-1, the V gene TRBV19; D unresolved. V was shortened by 3 bases and J by 11 bases, with 11 bases between the two germline ends. This CDR3 comprises 12 residues. Germline V gene lookup returns CDR1 LNHDA and CDR2 SQIVND (reference sequence). CDR3 in amino acids: CASSIGPDQQFF. In DNA, the CDR3 is TGTGCCAGTAGTATTGGTCCAGATCAGCAGTTCTTC.

J is TRBJ1-1 and V is TRBV6-6; D gene unclear. The V and J ends lost 10 bases and 0 bases respectively, with 15 bases between them. Germline V CDR1 and CDR2: MNHNY, SVGAGI (reference sequence). This CDR3 contains 14 residues. CDR3 sequence: CATQTVNLNTEAFF. CDR3 sequence (DNA): TGTGCCACCCAAACGGTAAACCTGAACACTGAAGCTTTCTTT.

V gene TRBV11-2 combines with J gene TRBJ2-1; 9 bases line up with TRBD1. Trimming at V came to 5 bases and at J to 0 bases, leaving 5 bases not matched to a gene. Germline V gives CDR1 SGHAT, CDR2 FQNNGV. The CDR3 sequence is 16 residues long. CDR3 region: CASSLGQGSSYNEQFF. The CDR3 bases are TGTGCCAGCAGCCTTGGACAGGGGAGCTCCTACAATGAGCAGTTCTTC.

The chain carries TRBV2 and TRBJ1-5; D gene unclear. V was pared by 7 bases and J by 1 base, with 11 bases between. This CDR3 is built from 14 residues. Germline V gene lookup returns CDR1 SNHLY and CDR2 FYNNEI. CDR3 DNA: TGTGCCAGCAATCGTGGGAACAGCAATCAGCCCCAGCATTTT. Translation: CASNRGNSNQPQHF.

Details on this clone: Distinct nucleotide sequences in the sample also encode this CDR3. The gene calls are TRBV7-7 and TRBJ1-5; D uncertain. The CDR3 length is 13 residues. Trimming pared 1 base from V and 5 bases from J, leaving 6 bases between. From germline, CDR1 is SSHAT and CDR2 FNYEAQ (reference sequence). The CDR3 DNA reads as TGTGCCAGCAGCTTAGGCACAGATCAGCCCCAGCATTTT. Translating gives CASSLGTDQPQHF.

The genes are TRBV2 and TRBJ1-2, with 9 bases lining up with TRBD1. The trim removed 4 bases at V and 10 bases at J, leaving 1 base unmatched. CDR1 and CDR2 from the germline V gene are SNHLY and FYNNEI. The CDR3 is 11 residues long. The CDR3 region has the DNA TGTGCCAGCAGTGGGACAGGGGCCTACACCTTC. This encodes CASSGTGAYTF.

The rearrangement links TRBV5-1 to TRBJ2-7; a possible D gene is TRBD1 (6 bases). Between the trimmed V and J ends, which lost 6 bases and 2 bases, there was a span of 18 bases. The germline CDR1 and CDR2 sequences are SGHRS and YFSETQ. This CDR3 contains 15 residues. The CDR3 nucleotides read TGCGCCAGCAAGCAGGGGCTAGCCTCCCCCTACGAGCAGTACTTC. Amino acids: CASKQGLASPYEQYF.

The V and J genes are TRBV7-2 and TRBJ2-1; maybe TRBD1 (5 bases). V dropped 0 bases and J dropped 0 bases, with 9 bases sitting between them. The CDR3 runs 16 residues. Germline values: CDR1 SGHTA, CDR2 FQGNSA. The CDR3 sequence: CASSLAGTGSYNEQFF. In nucleotides, the CDR3 is TGTGCCAGCAGCTTAGCGGGAACAGGCTCCTACAATGAGCAGTTCTTC.